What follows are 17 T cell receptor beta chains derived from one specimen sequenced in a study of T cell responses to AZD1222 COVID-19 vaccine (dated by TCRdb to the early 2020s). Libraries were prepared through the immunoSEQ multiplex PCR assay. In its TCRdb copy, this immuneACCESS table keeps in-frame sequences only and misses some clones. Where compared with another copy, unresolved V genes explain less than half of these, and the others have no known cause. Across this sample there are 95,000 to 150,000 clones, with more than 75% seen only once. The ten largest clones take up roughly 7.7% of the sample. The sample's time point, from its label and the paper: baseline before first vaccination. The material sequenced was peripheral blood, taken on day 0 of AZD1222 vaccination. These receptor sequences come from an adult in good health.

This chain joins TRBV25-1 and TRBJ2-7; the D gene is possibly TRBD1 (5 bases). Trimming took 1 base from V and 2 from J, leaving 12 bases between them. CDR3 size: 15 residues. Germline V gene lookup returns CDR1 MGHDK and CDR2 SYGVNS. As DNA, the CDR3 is TGTGCCAGCAGTGAATCGACAGTATTTACCTACGAGCAGTACTTC. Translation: CASSESTVFTYEQYF.

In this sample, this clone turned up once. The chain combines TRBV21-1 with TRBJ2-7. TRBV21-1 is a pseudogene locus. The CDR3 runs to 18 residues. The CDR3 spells CASSTLEGPGYSSYEQYF. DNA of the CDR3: TGTGCCAGCAGCACCCTCGAGGGACCAGGGTATTCCTCCTACGAGCAGTACTTC.

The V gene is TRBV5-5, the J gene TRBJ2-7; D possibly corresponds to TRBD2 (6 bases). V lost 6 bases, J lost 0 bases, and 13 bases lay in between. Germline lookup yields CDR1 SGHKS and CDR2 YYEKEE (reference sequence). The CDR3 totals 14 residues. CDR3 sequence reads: CASTRDGSSYEQYF. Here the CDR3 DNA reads TGTGCCAGCACCCGGGACGGGAGCTCCTACGAGCAGTACTTC.

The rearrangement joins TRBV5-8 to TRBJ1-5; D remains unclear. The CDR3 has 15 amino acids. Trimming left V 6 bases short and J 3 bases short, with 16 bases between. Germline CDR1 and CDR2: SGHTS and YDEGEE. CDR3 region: CASILVTTTNQPQHF. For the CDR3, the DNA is TGTGCCAGCATCCTGGTAACTACAACCAATCAGCCCCAGCATTTT.

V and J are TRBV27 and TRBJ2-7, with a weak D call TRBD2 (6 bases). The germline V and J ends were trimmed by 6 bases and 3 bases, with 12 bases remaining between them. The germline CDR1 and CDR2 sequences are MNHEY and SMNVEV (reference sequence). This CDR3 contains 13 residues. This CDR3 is CASRWRGSYEQYF. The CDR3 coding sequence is TGTGCCAGCAGGTGGCGGGGAAGCTACGAGCAGTACTTC.

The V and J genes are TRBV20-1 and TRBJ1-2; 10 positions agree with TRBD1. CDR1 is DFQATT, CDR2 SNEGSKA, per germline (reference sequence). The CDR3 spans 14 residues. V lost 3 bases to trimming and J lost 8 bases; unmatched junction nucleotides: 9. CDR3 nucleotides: TGCAGTGCTAGTCGGACAGGGGGATTCGACGGCTACACCTTC. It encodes CSASRTGGFDGYTF.

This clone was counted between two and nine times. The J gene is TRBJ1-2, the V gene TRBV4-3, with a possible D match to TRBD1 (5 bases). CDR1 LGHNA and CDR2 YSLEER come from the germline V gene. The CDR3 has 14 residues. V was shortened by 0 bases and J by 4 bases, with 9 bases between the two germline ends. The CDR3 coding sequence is TGCGCCAGCAGCCAAGATGAAGGGGTCTATGGCTACACCTTC. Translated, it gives CASSQDEGVYGYTF.

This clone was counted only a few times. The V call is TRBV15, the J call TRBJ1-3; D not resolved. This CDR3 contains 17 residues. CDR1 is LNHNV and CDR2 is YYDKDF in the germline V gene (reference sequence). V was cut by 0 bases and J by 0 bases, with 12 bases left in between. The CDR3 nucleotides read TGTGCCACCAGCAGAGATGCAGGTGGCGGCTCTGGAAACACCATATATTTT. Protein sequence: CATSRDAGGGSGNTIYF.

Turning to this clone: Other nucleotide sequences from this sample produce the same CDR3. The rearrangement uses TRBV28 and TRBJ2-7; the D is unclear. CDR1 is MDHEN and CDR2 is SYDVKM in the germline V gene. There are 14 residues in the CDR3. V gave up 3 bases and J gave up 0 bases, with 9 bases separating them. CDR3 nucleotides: TGTGCCAGCAGTTTCGCCGGAAGCTCCTACGAGCAGTACTTC. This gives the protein CASSFAGSSYEQYF.

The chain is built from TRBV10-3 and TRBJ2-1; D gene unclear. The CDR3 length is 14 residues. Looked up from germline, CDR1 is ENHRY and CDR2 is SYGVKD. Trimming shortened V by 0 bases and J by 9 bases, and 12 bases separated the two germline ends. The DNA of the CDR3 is TGTGCCATCAGTGAGTCGGCTAGGATTAGTGAGCAGTTCTTC. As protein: CAISESARISEQFF.

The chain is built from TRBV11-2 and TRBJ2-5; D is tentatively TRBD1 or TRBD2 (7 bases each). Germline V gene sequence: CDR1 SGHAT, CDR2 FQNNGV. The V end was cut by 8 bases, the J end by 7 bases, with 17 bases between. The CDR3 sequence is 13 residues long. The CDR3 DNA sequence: TGTGCCAGCCGGAGGGGGGGACAGACGACCCAGTACTTC. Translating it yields CASRRGGQTTQYF.

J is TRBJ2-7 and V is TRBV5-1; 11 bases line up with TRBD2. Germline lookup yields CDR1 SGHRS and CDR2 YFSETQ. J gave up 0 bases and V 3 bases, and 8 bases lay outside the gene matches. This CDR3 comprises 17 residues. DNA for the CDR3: TGCGCCAGCAGCTCCGGGACTAGCGGACAAGGCTCCTACGAGCAGTACTTC. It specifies CASSSGTSGQGSYEQYF. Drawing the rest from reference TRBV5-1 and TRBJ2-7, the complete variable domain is KAGVTQTPRYLIKTRGQQVTLSCSPISGHRSVSWYQQTPGQGLQFLFEYFSETQRNKGNFPGRFSGRQFSNSRSEMNVSTLELGDSALYLCASSSGTSGQGSYEQYFGPGTRLTVT.

CDR3 coding DNA: TGTGCCAGCAGCTTAGGGACTAGCGGACCCTACGAGCAGTACTTC. As protein: CASSLGTSGPYEQYF. This chain uses TRBV11-2 with TRBJ2-7; TRBD2 agrees at 10 bases. This CDR3 is built from 15 residues. The ends lost 1 base at V and 2 bases at J; junction bases unmatched: 2. Looked up from germline, CDR1 is SGHAT and CDR2 is FQNNGV.

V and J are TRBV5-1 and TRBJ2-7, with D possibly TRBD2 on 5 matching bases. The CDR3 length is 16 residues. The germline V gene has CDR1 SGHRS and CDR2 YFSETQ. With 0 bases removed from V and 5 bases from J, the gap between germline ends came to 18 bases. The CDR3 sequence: CASSLAAGGYGDEQYF. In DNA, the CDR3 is TGCGCCAGCAGCTTGGCGGCAGGAGGTTACGGGGACGAGCAGTACTTC.

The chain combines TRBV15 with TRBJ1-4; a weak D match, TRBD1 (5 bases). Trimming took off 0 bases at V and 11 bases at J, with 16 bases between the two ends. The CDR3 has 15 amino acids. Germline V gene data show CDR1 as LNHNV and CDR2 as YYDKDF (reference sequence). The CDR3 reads CATSRDLEAGRKLFF. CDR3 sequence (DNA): TGTGCCACCAGCAGAGATTTGGAGGCAGGGCGGAAACTGTTTTTT.

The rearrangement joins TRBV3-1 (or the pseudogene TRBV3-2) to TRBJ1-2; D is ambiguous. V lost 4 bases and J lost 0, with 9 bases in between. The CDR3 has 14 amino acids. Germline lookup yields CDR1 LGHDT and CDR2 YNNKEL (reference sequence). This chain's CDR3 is CASSPADSNYGYTF. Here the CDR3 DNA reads TGTGCCAGCAGCCCCGCCGACTCTAACTATGGCTACACCTTC.

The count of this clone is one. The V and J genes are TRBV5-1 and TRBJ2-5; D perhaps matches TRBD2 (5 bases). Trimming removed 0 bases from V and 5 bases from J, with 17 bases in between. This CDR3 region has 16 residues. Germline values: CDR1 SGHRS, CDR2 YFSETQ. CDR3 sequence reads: CASSLANEGGWETQYF. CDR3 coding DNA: TGCGCCAGCAGCTTGGCCAATGAAGGAGGTTGGGAGACCCAGTACTTC.